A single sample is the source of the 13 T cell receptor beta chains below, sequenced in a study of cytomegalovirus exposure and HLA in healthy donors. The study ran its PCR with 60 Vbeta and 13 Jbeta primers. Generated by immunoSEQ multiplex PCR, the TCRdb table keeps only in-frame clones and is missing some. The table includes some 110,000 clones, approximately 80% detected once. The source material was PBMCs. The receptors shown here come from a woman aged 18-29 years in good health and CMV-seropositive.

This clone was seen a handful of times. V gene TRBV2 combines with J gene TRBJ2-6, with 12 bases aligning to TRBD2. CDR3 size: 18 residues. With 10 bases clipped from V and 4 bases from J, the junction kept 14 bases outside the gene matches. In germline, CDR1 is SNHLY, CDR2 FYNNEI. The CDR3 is CATTIGLAGSTGANVLTF. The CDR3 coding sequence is TGTGCCACCACTATTGGACTAGCGGGAAGCACCGGGGCCAACGTCCTGACTTTC.

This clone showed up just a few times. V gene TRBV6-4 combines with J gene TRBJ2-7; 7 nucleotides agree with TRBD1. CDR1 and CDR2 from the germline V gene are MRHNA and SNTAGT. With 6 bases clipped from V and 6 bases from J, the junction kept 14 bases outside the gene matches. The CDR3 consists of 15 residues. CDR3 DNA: TGTGCCAGCAGAAGAAGGACAGGTACGTTTTGCGAGCAGTACTTC. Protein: CASRRRTGTFCEQYF.

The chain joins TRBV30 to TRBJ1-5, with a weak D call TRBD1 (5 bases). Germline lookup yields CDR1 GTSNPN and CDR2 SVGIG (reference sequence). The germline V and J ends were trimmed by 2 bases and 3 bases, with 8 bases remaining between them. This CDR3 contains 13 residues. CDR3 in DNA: TGTGCCTGGAGTTCAGGGAACAATCAGCCCCAGCATTTT. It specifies CAWSSGNNQPQHF.

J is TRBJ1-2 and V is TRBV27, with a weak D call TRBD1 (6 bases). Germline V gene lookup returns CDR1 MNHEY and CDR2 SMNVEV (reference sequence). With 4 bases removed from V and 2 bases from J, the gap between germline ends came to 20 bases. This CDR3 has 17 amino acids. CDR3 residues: CASSSSGVETLNYGYTF. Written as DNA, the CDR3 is TGTGCCAGCAGTTCCTCAGGGGTAGAAACCCTGAACTATGGCTACACCTTC.

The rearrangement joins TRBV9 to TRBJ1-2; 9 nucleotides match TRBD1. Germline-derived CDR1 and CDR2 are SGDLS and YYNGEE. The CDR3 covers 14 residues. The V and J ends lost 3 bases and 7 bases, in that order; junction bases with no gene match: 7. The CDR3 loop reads CASSDGQGFIGYTF. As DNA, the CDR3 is TGTGCCAGCAGCGACGGACAGGGGTTTATTGGCTACACCTTC.

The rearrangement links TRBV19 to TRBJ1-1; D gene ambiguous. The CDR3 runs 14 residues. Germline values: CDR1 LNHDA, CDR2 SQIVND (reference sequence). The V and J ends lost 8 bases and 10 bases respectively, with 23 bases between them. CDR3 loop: CASRPGLKSPVAFF. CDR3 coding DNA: TGTGCCAGTCGACCTGGACTGAAATCCCCAGTAGCTTTCTTT.

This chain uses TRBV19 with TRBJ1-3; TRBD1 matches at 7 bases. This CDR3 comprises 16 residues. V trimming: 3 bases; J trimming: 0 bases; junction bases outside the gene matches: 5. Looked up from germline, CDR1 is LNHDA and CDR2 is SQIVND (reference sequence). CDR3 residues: CASSMMGTASGNTIYF. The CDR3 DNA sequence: TGTGCCAGTAGTATGATGGGGACAGCCTCTGGAAACACCATATATTTT.

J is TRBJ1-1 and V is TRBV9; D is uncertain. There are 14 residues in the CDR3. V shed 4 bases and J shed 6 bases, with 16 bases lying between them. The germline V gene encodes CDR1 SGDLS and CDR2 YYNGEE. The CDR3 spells CASSQRPEGSEAFF. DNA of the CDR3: TGTGCCAGCAGCCAACGACCGGAGGGTTCTGAAGCTTTCTTT.

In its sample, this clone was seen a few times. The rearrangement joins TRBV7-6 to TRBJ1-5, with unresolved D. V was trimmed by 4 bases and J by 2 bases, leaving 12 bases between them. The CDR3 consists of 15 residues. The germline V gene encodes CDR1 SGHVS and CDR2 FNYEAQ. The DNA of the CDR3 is TGTGCCAGCAGCTACCCCCGCAGGCGCAATCAGCCCCAGCATTTT. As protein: CASSYPRRRNQPQHF.

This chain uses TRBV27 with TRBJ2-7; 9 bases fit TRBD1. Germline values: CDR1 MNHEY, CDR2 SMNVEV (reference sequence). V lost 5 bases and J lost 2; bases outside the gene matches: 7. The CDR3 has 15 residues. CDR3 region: CASSLRGQGAYEQYF. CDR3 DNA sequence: TGTGCCAGCAGTCTGCGGGGACAGGGCGCCTACGAGCAGTACTTC.

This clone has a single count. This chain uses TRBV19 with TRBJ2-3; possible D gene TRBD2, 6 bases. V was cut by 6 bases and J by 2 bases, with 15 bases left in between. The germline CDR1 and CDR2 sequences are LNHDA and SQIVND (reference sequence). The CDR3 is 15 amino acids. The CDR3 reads CASSLIGGITDTQYF. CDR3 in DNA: TGTGCCAGTAGCCTGATCGGGGGAATCACAGATACGCAGTATTTT.

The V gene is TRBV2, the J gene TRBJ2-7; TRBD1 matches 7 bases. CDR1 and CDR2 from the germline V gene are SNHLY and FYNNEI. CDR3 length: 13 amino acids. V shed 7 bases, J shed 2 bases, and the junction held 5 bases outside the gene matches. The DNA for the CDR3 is TGTGCCAGCATCGGACAGGTAACCTACGAGCAGTACTTC. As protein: CASIGQVTYEQYF. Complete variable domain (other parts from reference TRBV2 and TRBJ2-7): EPEVTQTPSHQVTQMGQEVILRCVPISNHLYFYWYRQILGQKVEFLVSFYNNEISEKSEIFDDQFSVERPDGSNFTLKIRSTKLEDSAMYFCASIGQVTYEQYFGPGTRLTVT.

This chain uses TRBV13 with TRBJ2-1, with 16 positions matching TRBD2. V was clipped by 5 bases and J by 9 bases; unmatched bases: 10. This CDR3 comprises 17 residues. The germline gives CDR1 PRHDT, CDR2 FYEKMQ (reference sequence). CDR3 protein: CASSTGLAGGVGGEQFF. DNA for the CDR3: TGTGCCAGCAGCACGGGACTAGCGGGAGGGGTTGGGGGTGAGCAGTTCTTC.